One and the same sample provided the 27 T cell receptor beta chains below, sequenced in a study of shared clonotypes between healthy human individuals. Generated by immunoSEQ multiplex PCR, the TCRdb table keeps only in-frame clones and is missing some. The sample includes 2 million to 3 million clones, 90% to 95% of them seen just once. The sample consisted of naive CD4+ T cells from PBMCs. Specified subset: CD45RA+ positively selected. These receptors all stem from a young man in good health. Some clones in this sample may be carry-over from other donors' samples.

CDR3 amino acids: CASSLGAPQTGYTEAFF. The CDR3 DNA reads as TGTGCCAGCAGTTTAGGGGCCCCCCAAACAGGGTACACTGAAGCTTTCTTT. This chain connects TRBV27 to TRBJ1-1, with D perhaps matching TRBD1 (6 bases). The CDR3 totals 17 residues. Germline lookup yields CDR1 MNHEY and CDR2 SMNVEV (reference sequence). V dropped 2 bases and J dropped 3 bases, with 19 bases sitting between them.

This chain uses TRBV19 with TRBJ1-1, with D hard to call. Germline CDR1 is LNHDA and CDR2 is SQIVND (reference sequence). The ends were cut back, 10 bases at V and 11 bases at J, with 14 bases in the middle. This CDR3 contains 10 residues. For the CDR3, the DNA is TGTGCCACGAGCGCACGGGAGGCTTTCTTT. Translation: CATSAREAFF.

This chain connects TRBV5-4 to TRBJ2-3; TRBD2 agrees at 10 bases. The CDR3 has 20 residues. V shed 3 bases, J shed 8 bases, and the junction held 24 bases outside the gene matches. Germline V lookup: CDR1 SGHNT, CDR2 YYREEE (reference sequence). The CDR3 DNA reads as TGTGCCAGCAGCTCGCCTGATGGGACTAGCGCCCGAAGCCCGCCTAGTACGCAGTATTTT. It is translated as CASSSPDGTSARSPPSTQYF.

This chain joins TRBV7-9 and TRBJ2-3; no clear D. The CDR3 is 14 residues long. V lost 3 bases to trimming and J lost 5 bases, with 12 bases between them. The germline gives CDR1 SEHNR, CDR2 FQNEAQ (reference sequence). The CDR3 spells CASSFARPGDTQYF. CDR3 nucleotides: TGTGCCAGCAGCTTCGCCAGACCTGGAGATACGCAGTATTTT.

The chain couples TRBV7-3 to TRBJ2-2; the D is unclear. Germline loops: CDR1 SGHTA, CDR2 FQGTGA. The CDR3 has 15 residues. The V end lost 5 bases, the J end lost 7 bases, and 17 bases lay between the germline ends. The CDR3 nucleotides read TGTGCCAGCAGCCCCCGGTCCTTACAGCACGGGGAGCTGTTTTTT. Its translation is CASSPRSLQHGELFF.

The rearrangement links TRBV6-5 to TRBJ2-2; D might be TRBD2 (6 bases). Germline CDR1 and CDR2: MNHEY and SVGAGI. V was clipped by 4 bases and J by 4 bases, with 16 bases between them. CDR3 length: 16 amino acids. DNA for the CDR3: TGTGCCAGCAGTTTGGGGCCGGGAGTGAGCACCGGGGAGCTGTTTTTT. It codes for CASSLGPGVSTGELFF.

The V and J genes are TRBV7-3 and TRBJ1-2; tentative D call: TRBD1 (5 bases). V lost 5 bases and J 5 bases, leaving 18 bases between the germline ends. This CDR3 comprises 15 residues. Looked up from germline, CDR1 is SGHTA and CDR2 is FQGTGA. The CDR3 DNA reads TGTGCCAGCAGCCCAGGAGTCAGGGAAGATTATGGCTACACCTTC. Its protein product is CASSPGVREDYGYTF. Drawing the rest from reference TRBV7-3 and TRBJ1-2, the complete variable domain is GAGVSQTPSNKVTEKGKYVELRCDPISGHTALYWYRQSLGQGPEFLIYFQGTGAADDSGLPNDRFFAVRPEGSVSTLKIQRTERGDSAVYLCASSPGVREDYGYTFGSGTRLTVV.

The J gene is TRBJ1-2, the V gene TRBV6-5, with D unresolved. In germline, CDR1 is MNHEY, CDR2 SVGAGI. V shed 2 bases and J shed 8 bases, with 6 bases lying between them. This CDR3 comprises 11 residues. The CDR3 DNA sequence: TGTGCCAGCAGTTACGGTCTGGGCTACACCTTC. As protein: CASSYGLGYTF.

The chain joins TRBV5-4 to TRBJ2-1; 11 bases fit TRBD2. CDR3 length equals 16 residues. J was trimmed by 3 bases and V by 3 bases; bases with no gene match: 5. Per the germline V gene, CDR1 is SGHNT and CDR2 is YYREEE (reference sequence). The CDR3 spells CASSSRLAGHYNEQFF. The CDR3 DNA follows: TGTGCCAGCAGCTCCAGACTAGCGGGACACTACAATGAGCAGTTCTTC. The full variable domain, with the rest looked up from reference TRBV5-4 and TRBJ2-1, is ETGVTQSPTHLIKTRGQQVTLRCSSQSGHNTVSWYQQALGQGPQFIFQYYREEENGRGNFPPRFSGLQFPNYSSELNVNALELDDSALYLCASSSRLAGHYNEQFFGPGTRLTVL.

The chain employs TRBV2 and TRBJ1-5, with TRBD1 matching over 7 bases. Germline loops: CDR1 SNHLY, CDR2 FYNNEI. The CDR3 consists of 15 residues. Trimming cost V 6 bases and J 3 bases; bases outside gene matches: 8. This CDR3 is CASSLETGSNQPQHF. The CDR3 nucleotides read TGTGCCAGCAGCCTAGAGACAGGGTCCAATCAGCCCCAGCATTTT.

The CDR3, as DNA: TGCGCCAGCAGTGATGGGAGTGGGCAGCCCCAGCATTTT. As protein: CASSDGSGQPQHF. The chain joins TRBV10-1 to TRBJ1-5, with D unclear. Germline values: CDR1 WNHNN, CDR2 SYGVQD (reference sequence). Trimming took off 3 bases at V and 7 bases at J, with 10 bases between the two ends. The CDR3 has 13 amino acids.

The chain has TRBV29-1 and TRBJ1-2; TRBD1 agrees at 11 bases. The CDR3 sequence is 14 residues long. Trimming removed 7 bases from V and 2 bases from J; junction bases left unmatched: 6. The germline V gene has CDR1 SQVTM and CDR2 ANQGSEA. The CDR3 region is CSATGDRGNYGYTF. The CDR3 DNA is TGCAGCGCCACGGGGGACAGGGGGAACTATGGCTACACCTTC.

This clone showed up just once. The rearrangement uses TRBV5-5 and TRBJ1-1; TRBD1 is a possible D gene (6 bases). Trimming stripped 2 bases from V and 13 bases from J, with 21 bases between. The CDR3 consists of 14 residues. Germline CDR1 is SGHKS and CDR2 is YYEKEE (reference sequence). In DNA, the CDR3 is TGTGCCAGCAGCTTTTTTGATCAGGGGCGAGGCGATTTCTTT. Protein sequence: CASSFFDQGRGDFF.

The V call is TRBV10-2, the J call TRBJ2-3, with 7 positions matching TRBD2. CDR3 length: 17 residues. V lost 1 base, J lost 5 bases, and 12 bases stayed unmatched. Germline lookup yields CDR1 WSHSY and CDR2 SAAADI. The CDR3 DNA is TGCGCCAGCAGTGAGTGGCGGGATTGGGGGAGGGAAGATACGCAGTATTTT. As protein: CASSEWRDWGREDTQYF.

The chain employs TRBV27 and TRBJ2-3; D not certain. The CDR3 has 14 residues. Between the trimmed V and J ends, which lost 0 bases and 2 bases, there was a span of 6 bases. Germline CDR1 and CDR2: MNHEY and SMNVEV (reference sequence). The CDR3 nucleotides read TGTGCCAGCAGTTTATCGGCCGACACAGATACGCAGTATTTT. Protein product: CASSLSADTDTQYF.

V and J are TRBV6-6 and TRBJ1-1; 7 bases fit TRBD1. V dropped 3 bases and J dropped 4; count of bases not matched to a gene: 8. Germline V CDR1 and CDR2: MNHNY, SVGAGI (reference sequence). The CDR3 sequence is 15 residues long. CDR3 sequence reads: CASSYPARGVTEAFF. CDR3 DNA: TGTGCCAGCAGTTATCCGGCCAGGGGGGTCACTGAAGCTTTCTTT.

The chain joins TRBV4-3 to TRBJ2-7; D not resolved. V was cut by 0 bases and J by 3 bases, with 12 bases left in between. This CDR3 spans 15 amino acids. Germline CDR1 and CDR2: LGHNA and YSLEER. CDR3 loop: CASSQDVRLFYEQYF. Here the CDR3 DNA reads TGCGCCAGCAGCCAAGATGTTCGACTGTTCTACGAGCAGTACTTC.

V gene TRBV6-1 combines with J gene TRBJ1-2, with D maybe TRBD1 (5 bases). Germline V gives CDR1 MNHNS, CDR2 SASEGT. V was clipped by 8 bases and J by 2 bases, with 15 bases between them. The CDR3 has 14 residues. The CDR3 here is CASLDHWGNYGYTF. The CDR3 nucleotides read TGTGCCAGCCTCGACCACTGGGGGAACTATGGCTACACCTTC.

The rearrangement links TRBV5-1 to TRBJ2-7; perhaps TRBD2 as D (5 bases). The germline gives CDR1 SGHRS, CDR2 YFSETQ. There are 12 residues in the CDR3. V was shortened by 2 bases and J by 5 bases, with 8 bases between the two germline ends. CDR3 in DNA: TGCGCCAGCAGCTTCAACGGGGACGAGCAGTACTTC. Its protein product is CASSFNGDEQYF.

The J gene is TRBJ2-3, the V gene TRBV19; D gene unclear. Germline CDR1 and CDR2: LNHDA and SQIVND (reference sequence). The CDR3 contains 15 residues. The V end was cut by 5 bases, the J end by 0 bases, with 12 bases between. The CDR3 bases are TGTGCCAGTAGTGTTGATGGAAGAAGCACAGATACGCAGTATTTT. Protein sequence: CASSVDGRSTDTQYF.

J is TRBJ1-2 and V is TRBV9; the match to TRBD1 covers 8 bases. Germline V lookup: CDR1 SGDLS, CDR2 YYNGEE. The CDR3 is 15 amino acids. The junction had 4 bases not matched to a gene; V was cut back by 1 base and J by 2 bases. CDR3 protein: CASSVPGGGNYGYTF. CDR3 DNA sequence: TGTGCCAGCAGCGTACCAGGGGGCGGGAACTATGGCTACACCTTC.

This chain links TRBV9 with TRBJ2-3, with 7 bases lining up with TRBD2. The CDR3 contains 15 residues. Germline CDR1 SGDLS, CDR2 YYNGEE. V dropped 0 bases and J dropped 2; count of bases not matched to a gene: 3. The CDR3 here is CASSVVGTITDTQYF. CDR3 DNA sequence: TGTGCCAGCAGCGTAGTGGGGACTATCACAGATACGCAGTATTTT. The complete variable domain, with remaining parts taken from reference TRBV9 and TRBJ2-3, reads DSGVTQTPKHLITATGQRVTLRCSPRSGDLSVYWYQQSLDQGLQFLIQYYNGEERAKGNILERFSAQQFPDLHSELNLSSLELGDSALYFCASSVVGTITDTQYFGPGTRLTVL.

This chain uses TRBV28 with TRBJ2-1; 9 nucleotides agree with TRBD1. Germline V gene lookup returns CDR1 MDHEN and CDR2 SYDVKM. Germline trimming cut 3 bases from V and 3 bases from J; bases unmatched to any gene: 3. The CDR3 spans 15 residues. The CDR3 nucleotides are TGTGCCAGCAGTTTGCGGGACAGGGACTACAATGAGCAGTTCTTC. Translated: CASSLRDRDYNEQFF.

With respect to this clone: The identical CDR3 is also encoded by other nucleotide sequences in the sample. This sequence joins TRBV7-3 and TRBJ2-3, with unresolved D. The V end lost 2 bases, the J end lost 0 bases, and 3 bases lay between the germline ends. From germline, CDR1 is SGHTA and CDR2 FQGTGA. The CDR3 has 13 residues. DNA for the CDR3: TGTGCCAGCAGCTTAGTCAGCACAGATACGCAGTATTTT. Protein sequence: CASSLVSTDTQYF.

The rearrangement joins TRBV6-5 to TRBJ1-2; D gene ambiguous. The germline V gene has CDR1 MNHEY and CDR2 SVGAGI. V gave up 6 bases and J gave up 7 bases, with 12 bases separating them. The CDR3 loop spans 12 amino acids. CDR3 nucleotides: TGTGCCAGCAGCGCCCGATTCGGTGGCTACACCTTC. Translated: CASSARFGGYTF.

The chain has TRBV4-2 and TRBJ2-5; 8 nucleotides align to TRBD2. The CDR3 has 15 amino acids. Losses at the gene ends were 2 bases for V and 5 bases for J; bases not matched to a gene: 7. Germline CDR1 and CDR2: LGHNA and YNFKEQ. CDR3 residues: CASSQTSGVRETQYF. The CDR3 coding sequence is TGTGCCAGCAGCCAAACTAGCGGAGTCCGTGAGACCCAGTACTTC.

The chain carries TRBV5-1 and TRBJ2-7, with D possibly being TRBD1 or TRBD2 (5 bases each). Between the trimmed V and J ends, which lost 2 bases and 2 bases, there was a span of 14 bases. The CDR3 runs to 15 residues. CDR1 is SGHRS, CDR2 YFSETQ, per germline. Here the CDR3 reads CASSLIGTFTYEQYF. CDR3 sequence (DNA): TGCGCCAGCAGCTTAATCGGGACGTTCACCTACGAGCAGTACTTC.